This record concerns one TCR beta chain sequence. Its binding antigen is unknown. No base quality values were provided; no much bigger clone lies one nucleotide off. At one collaborating source in Seattle, patients were enrolled during active infection and were followed longitudinally through the course of disease. Each collaborating institution followed its own protocols to collect whole blood in K2EDTA tubes. For TCRbeta analysis, collaborators shipped samples in one of three forms: frozen whole blood, isolated PBMCs, or DNA extracted from either of those sample types. This specimen comes from a study of blood T cell repertoires in COVID-19 (dated by TCRdb to 2018 to 2020). About the investigation overall: Samples covering the acute and convalescent phases of COVID-19 were provided by collaborators in the United States, Italy and Spain. Where HLA class I and class II types were available, the types were taken from metadata supplied by the sample provider, not from assay-based typing. Subjects who had been exposed to COVID-19, were actively infected with it, or had recovered from it provided the deeply sampled blood TCRbeta repertoires that made up the dataset. The material from the prospective study consisted of cDNA or gDNA derived from T cells, B-cell-depleted T cells, or PBMCs. The repertoires were released in a freely available public database intended as a resource for research on the immune response to SARS-CoV-2. The samples were drawn from the first 160 participants of the ongoing ImmuneRACE study and from 1,254 subjects provided by 6 global collaborators. The sample metadata nearly always contained a de-identified subject ID, COVID-19 status, age in years and sex. Study-wide findings and limitations: The amount of clinical and demographic metadata varied by source and participant and was provided uncurated.

TCRbeta CDR3 regions were amplified from genomic DNA by means of the immunoSEQ Assay, a bias-controlled multiplex PCR. Turning to the authors' computational methods: The number of nucleated cells in each sample was estimated from the amplification of reference gene primers within the assay. To quantify the absolute abundance of each unique TCRbeta CDR3 rearrangement, sequence reads were collapsed and filtered. Productive Simpson clonality was computed per sample as the square root of Simpson's diversity index over productive rearrangements. TCRdb holds this immuneACCESS table with in-frame rearrangements only. Some clones are missing; in checked studies, unresolved V genes explain under half, and the rest has no known cause. V, J and clone size reflect that table, while D and trimming were determined from the DNA. The sample table shows approximately 55,000 clones, and 80% are seen once. The top ten hold approximately 21% of the sample.

Inclusive of the bounding cysteine and phenylalanine, the CDR3 is 14 residues long. The kept DNA is CDR3 alone, 42 bases in frame from the first base. Relative to germline, V is 3 bases shorter and J is 6 bases shorter, with 12 bases between their ends. CDR1 and CDR2 were assigned from the germline V gene (reference sequence) as LGHDT and YNNKEL. The chain couples TRBV3-1 (or the pseudogene TRBV3-2) to TRBJ2-1; no D gene is confidently identified. This sequence was found in a man aged 25 to 40 with COVID-19, enrolled during active disease. Sequencing was carried out using peripheral blood. This receptor has the CDR3 CASSQGVGFNEQFF. At the DNA level, the sequence is TGTGCCAGCAGCCAGGGCGTCGGTTTCAATGAGCAGTTCTTC.